This T cell receptor beta chain derives from a study of shared clonotypes between healthy human individuals. Study information: Researchers assigned three CD4 naive, three CD4 memory, two CD8 naive and one CD8 memory plate to each donor. General study findings and limits: Roughly 5% of naive CD4 clonotypes were shared across four donors. A small donor pool kept down the genetic and exposure-history diversity that was represented.

Sequencing was performed with immunoSEQ multiplex PCR; in TCRdb, only in-frame clones are kept and a portion is missing. The table records about 2,200,000 clones, about 92% of them present only once. The naive CD8 population came from CD45RO-negative cells selected for CCR7, without terminally differentiated effector memory CD45RA+ cells. Within Nashville, Tennessee resided all donors, each a Caucasian adult. Germline V gene sequence: CDR1 SGDLS, CDR2 YYNGEE. The CDR3 contains 12 residues. Trimming at V came to 2 bases and at J to 10 bases, leaving 0 bases not matched to a gene. To note about this clone: Its antigen is undetermined.

Sequenced: naive CD8+ T cells from PBMCs. The J gene is TRBJ2-1, the V gene TRBV9; 10 bases are shared with TRBD2. The sequence derives from a man aged 18 to 30 in good health. Some clones in this sample may be carry-over from other donors' samples. CDR3 sequence reads: CASSVTSGEQFF. CDR3 sequence (DNA): TGTGCCAGCAGCGTGACTAGCGGGGAGCAGTTCTTC.